The present T cell receptor beta chain was sequenced within a study of cytomegalovirus exposure and HLA in healthy donors. Study-wide background: There were about 85 million unique TCRs (from HLA-typed donors) in an early data release. Study observations and caveats: Confirmation was obtained in vitro that a few CMV-associated chains are specific for CMV antigens.

The V and J ends lost 4 bases and 8 bases, in that order; junction bases with no gene match: 5. Germline loops: CDR1 SGHRS, CDR2 YFSETQ. The CDR3 is 13 amino acids. Regarding this clone: Its antigen remains unidentified.

PCR primers comprised 60 Vbeta and 13 Jbeta primers. Sequencing used immunoSEQ multiplex PCR; TCRdb keeps in-frame clones, though not all of them. The sample holds more than 150,000 clones, about 90% seen once. These donors, healthy bone marrow donors, were studied. The V call is TRBV5-1, the J call TRBJ1-2; 10 bases agree with TRBD1. The sample was PBMCs. The clonotype originates from a girl in the first two years of life in good health and CMV-seronegative. For the CDR3, the DNA is TGCGCCAGCAGCCGACAGGGGGCGGAAGGCTACACCTTC. Its protein product is CASSRQGAEGYTF.